The 30 T cell receptor beta chains listed next were all sequenced from one sample in a study of breast tumors, draining lymph nodes, adjacent tissues. Breast cancer patients provided tissue from their axillary draining lymph nodes. TCRdb re-called the multiplex PCR reads through MiXCR, storing one row per CDR3 protein. The sample shows under 110,000 distinct CDR3 sequences, roughly 29% of them seen only once. The specimen was axillary lymph node tissue. These receptors all come from a female donor with breast cancer. Some clones in this sample may be carry-over from other donors' samples.

Only a few counts were recorded for this clonotype. This sequence joins TRBV5-4 and TRBJ2-3, with 7 bases lining up with TRBD2. V lost 4 bases and J lost 5; bases outside the gene matches: 13. Germline assignment: CDR1 SGHNT and CDR2 YYREEE (reference sequence). The CDR3 runs to 16 residues. In DNA form, the CDR3 reads TGTGCCAGCAGCCCGGGGGGACCAGCGGAAAAAGATACGCAGTATTTT. Its translation is CASSPGGPAEKDTQYF.

This clonotype was recorded at least ten times. Since a much larger clone is just one base distant, this may be a read error. This chain's CDR3 is CASSSRLAGTAGSTF. In DNA, the CDR3 is TGTGCCAGCAGCTCGAGACTTGCAGGGACGGCTGGCTCCACCTTC. This chain connects TRBV9 to TRBJ1-2; perhaps TRBD1 as D (5 bases). The CDR3 extends over 15 amino acids. Germline V gene data show CDR1 as SGDLS and CDR2 as YYNGEE.

As regards this clonotype: It may be a read error: a sequence one base away is much more abundant. The rearrangement joins TRBV19 to TRBJ1-4; no reliable D call. The V gene's germline CDR1 is LNHDA and CDR2 SQIVND (reference sequence). The CDR3 loop spans 13 amino acids. The CDR3 here is CASGIMRGEKLFF. CDR3 coding DNA: TGTGCCAGTGGTATTATGCGGGGTGAAAAACTGTTTTTT.

This clonotype showed up many times. This chain links TRBV6-5 with TRBJ2-5; D gene ambiguous. Germline assignment: CDR1 MNHEY and CDR2 SVGAGI. V was shortened by 7 bases and J by 1 base, with 16 bases between the two germline ends. The CDR3 covers 15 residues. CDR3 DNA sequence: TGTGCCAGCACGTGGGGTGTACAGACCCAAGAGACCCAGTACTTC. Protein: CASTWGVQTQETQYF.

V usage is TRBV20-1 and J usage is TRBJ2-2; tentatively, D is TRBD1 or TRBD2 (6 bases each). Per germline, CDR1 DFQATT and CDR2 SNEGSKA (reference sequence). This CDR3 spans 14 amino acids. The V end lost 6 bases, the J end lost 3 bases, and 14 bases lay between the germline ends. Here the CDR3 DNA reads TGCAGTGCGCTGAGGGGGGTAGACACCGGGGAGCTGTTTTTT. It codes for CSALRGVDTGELFF.

The gene calls are TRBV20-1 and TRBJ2-2; 14 bases are shared with TRBD2. V lost 5 bases, J lost 6 bases, and 5 bases stayed unmatched. The germline CDR1 and CDR2 sequences are DFQATT and SNEGSKA (reference sequence). The CDR3 extends over 15 amino acids. As DNA, the CDR3 is TGCAGTGCTTCGACTAGCGGGGGGGCCGCCGGGGAGCTGTTTTTT. It translates to CSASTSGGAAGELFF.

V usage is TRBV9 and J usage is TRBJ1-6, with D maybe TRBD1 (6 bases). The CDR3 loop spans 14 amino acids. Germline lookup yields CDR1 SGDLS and CDR2 YYNGEE. V shed 5 bases and J shed 17 bases, with 23 bases lying between them. The DNA for the CDR3 is TGTGCCAGCAGTGCCCCCCCGGGGGGGCCTCGGGTCCACTTT. It yields the protein CASSAPPGGPRVHF.

This clonotype was recorded once. The junction differs from germline at one of its ends, possibly a read error. This chain joins TRBV11-2 and TRBJ2-1, with 11 bases fitting TRBD1. The CDR3 contains 19 residues. Germline values: CDR1 SGHAT, CDR2 FQNNGV. In DNA, the CDR3 is TGTGCCAGCAGCTGGACAGGGGGCGCATGGCGGGAGGGCCACAATGAGCTGTTCTTC. Amino acids: CASSWTGGAWREGHNELFF. Supplemented by reference TRBV11-2 and TRBJ2-1, the full variable domain reads EAGVAQSPRYKIIEKRQSVAFWCNPISGHATLYWYQQILGQGPKLLIQFQNNGVVDDSQLPKDRFSAERLKGVDSTLKIQPAKLEDSAVYLCASSWTGGAWREGHNELFFGPGTRLTVL.

This clonotype was found many times. The CDR3 ends on some other residue instead of the conserved phenylalanine or tryptophan, so this is likely a read error. Because the CDR3's place on the DNA is in doubt, the DNA is left out and the CDR3 is given as listed by TCRdb. The chain combines TRBV6-1 with TRBJ2-7; the table's D call, TRBD1, was not checked against the DNA. From germline, CDR1 is MNHNS and CDR2 SASEGT. The CDR3 length equals 13 residues, ends included. CDR3 protein: CASSQPGQVIAEL.

In this sample, this clonotype turned up many times. The chain has TRBV27 and TRBJ1-2, with D uncertain. Looked up from germline, CDR1 is MNHEY and CDR2 is SMNVEV (reference sequence). Trimming pared 4 bases from V and 0 bases from J, leaving 6 bases between. There are 13 residues in the CDR3. CDR3 sequence reads: CASSWSPNYGYTF. DNA for the CDR3: TGTGCCAGCAGTTGGAGTCCTAACTATGGCTACACCTTC.

This clonotype has ten or more counts. The chain combines TRBV6-5 with TRBJ2-5, with D possibly matching TRBD1 (6 bases). Germline CDR1 and CDR2: MNHEY and SVGAGI. The CDR3 has 13 amino acids. V gave up 5 bases and J gave up 4 bases, with 11 bases separating them. CDR3 protein: CASSTGNGETQYF. CDR3 nucleotide sequence: TGTGCCAGCAGTACAGGGAACGGAGAGACCCAGTACTTC.

At least ten counts were recorded for this clonotype. The chain employs TRBV3-1 and TRBJ2-3; 9 nucleotides line up with TRBD2. Looked up from germline, CDR1 is LGHDT and CDR2 is YNNKEL (reference sequence). V gave up 2 bases and J gave up 4 bases; unmatched junction bases: 4. The CDR3 runs to 15 residues. CDR3 loop: CASSQMGGGADTQYF. DNA of the CDR3: TGTGCCAGCAGCCAAATGGGCGGGGGGGCAGATACGCAGTATTTT.

This clonotype was seen repeatedly, ten times or more. V and J are TRBV11-2 and TRBJ2-1; tentatively, D is TRBD1 (5 bases). The CDR3 spans 15 residues. Germline values: CDR1 SGHAT, CDR2 FQNNGV. Trimming stripped 5 bases from V and 3 bases from J, with 14 bases between. The CDR3 bases are TGTGCCAGCAGCCCTCAGAACAGGCACTACAATGAGCAGTTCTTC. Its translation is CASSPQNRHYNEQFF. Looking up the rest from reference TRBV11-2 and TRBJ2-1 gives the full variable domain: EAGVAQSPRYKIIEKRQSVAFWCNPISGHATLYWYQQILGQGPKLLIQFQNNGVVDDSQLPKDRFSAERLKGVDSTLKIQPAKLEDSAVYLCASSPQNRHYNEQFFGPGTRLTVL.

In its sample, this clonotype was seen many times. The chain has TRBV5-4 and TRBJ2-1; D possibly uses TRBD1 or TRBD2 (5 bases each). Germline V lookup: CDR1 SGHNT, CDR2 YYREEE (reference sequence). V shed 1 base and J shed 5 bases, with 13 bases lying between them. The CDR3 is 15 amino acids. The CDR3 DNA follows: TGTGCCAGCAGCTTGCTGACCTGGGGGAACAATGAGCAGTTCTTC. It translates to CASSLLTWGNNEQFF.

This clonotype was counted ten times or more. V gene TRBV6-5 combines with J gene TRBJ2-1; D perhaps matches TRBD2 (6 bases). Trimming took 6 bases from V and 0 from J, leaving 15 bases between them. This CDR3 comprises 16 residues. CDR1 MNHEY and CDR2 SVGAGI come from the germline V gene. The CDR3 bases are TGTGCCAGCAGCAATCGGGGGTCATACTCCTACAATGAGCAGTTCTTC. Its protein product is CASSNRGSYSYNEQFF.

In its sample, this clonotype was seen many times. V and J are TRBV5-1 and TRBJ2-1; D is undetermined. Trimming took 0 bases from V and 8 from J, leaving 18 bases between them. CDR3 length: 16 residues. Germline CDR1 and CDR2: SGHRS and YFSETQ. The CDR3: CASSLASGSRLDEQFF. CDR3 sequence (DNA): TGCGCCAGCAGCTTGGCCTCCGGAAGTAGATTAGATGAGCAGTTCTTC.

This clonotype has at least ten counts. V and J are TRBV2 and TRBJ1-2; D gene ambiguous. V was cut by 5 bases and J by 8 bases, with 15 bases left in between. Germline CDR1 SNHLY, CDR2 FYNNEI. CDR3 length: 13 amino acids. CDR3 residues: CASSNYLTLGYTF. Written as DNA, the CDR3 is TGTGCCAGCAGTAACTACCTGACACTGGGCTACACCTTC.

This clonotype was recorded at least ten times. The V gene is TRBV15, the J gene TRBJ1-2; 7 positions agree with TRBD1. The CDR3 runs to 15 residues. Trimming cost V 0 bases and J 4 bases; bases outside gene matches: 5. The germline V gene encodes CDR1 LNHNV and CDR2 YYDKDF (reference sequence). The CDR3: CATSRDRGQGYGYTF. The CDR3 bases are TGTGCCACCAGCAGAGATAGGGGGCAGGGCTATGGCTACACCTTC.

This clonotype has at least ten counts. The chain carries TRBV9 and TRBJ1-4, with 7 bases aligning to TRBD1. Germline CDR1 and CDR2: SGDLS and YYNGEE. Trimming at V came to 0 bases and at J to 10 bases, leaving 9 bases not matched to a gene. This CDR3 region has 15 residues. Written as DNA, the CDR3 is TGTGCCAGCAGCGTAGGAGAGACAGGGATGGGAAAACTGTTTTTT. Translated: CASSVGETGMGKLFF.

This clonotype was detected many times. The chain combines TRBV11-2 with TRBJ2-7; D is possibly TRBD2 (6 bases). The CDR3 covers 14 residues. The ends were cut back, 5 bases at V and 1 base at J, with 12 bases in the middle. The germline V gene encodes CDR1 SGHAT and CDR2 FQNNGV. The CDR3 nucleotides read TGTGCCAGCAGCCTACTTGCGGGATCCTACGAGCAGTACTTC. Protein product: CASSLLAGSYEQYF.

Worth noting for this clonotype: The junction does not match germline at one end; this may be a read error. This rearrangement joins TRBV20-1 to TRBJ2-5, with D possibly TRBD2 on 6 matching bases. The CDR3 is 16 residues long. CDR1 DFQATT and CDR2 SNEGSKA come from the germline V gene (reference sequence). The CDR3 protein is CSVAQARGLARETRYF. The CDR3 DNA reads TGCAGTGTCGCCCAGGCCCGGGGGTTGGCGAGGGAGACCCGGTACTTC.

J is TRBJ1-1 and V is TRBV28; D unresolved. The CDR3 is 12 residues long. V dropped 4 bases and J dropped 4 bases, with 7 bases sitting between them. Germline V CDR1 and CDR2: MDHEN, SYDVKM. CDR3 coding DNA: TGTGCCAGCAGTTCGAGGATCACTGAAGCTTTCTTT. Protein sequence: CASSSRITEAFF.

This chain connects TRBV4-2 to TRBJ1-1; D is unclear. V shed 0 bases and J shed 0 bases, with 14 bases lying between them. Germline loops: CDR1 LGHNA, CDR2 YNFKEQ. The CDR3 is 17 amino acids. DNA for the CDR3: TGTGCCAGCAGCCAAGATATATGGCAGCCTATGAACACTGAAGCTTTCTTT. Its translation is CASSQDIWQPMNTEAFF.

The V gene is TRBV7-2, the J gene TRBJ2-7, with D possibly TRBD2 on 6 matching bases. Trimming left V 4 bases short and J 3 bases short, with 22 bases between. Germline V gene data show CDR1 as SGHTA and CDR2 as FQGNSA. The CDR3 is 17 amino acids. The CDR3 DNA follows: TGTGCCAGCAGCTCCCCCTTTATGAGCGGGTGGGTCTACGAGCAGTACTTC. It yields the protein CASSSPFMSGWVYEQYF.

Many counts were recorded for this clonotype. V usage is TRBV27 and J usage is TRBJ2-3, with 10 bases identical to TRBD2. The V gene's germline CDR1 is MNHEY and CDR2 SMNVEV (reference sequence). The CDR3 totals 12 residues. V was clipped by 4 bases and J by 12 bases; unmatched bases: 4. As DNA, the CDR3 is TGTGCCAGCAGTTACAGCGGGGGGGCCCAGTATTTT. Protein: CASSYSGGAQYF.

About this clonotype itself: A much larger clone lies one base from this, so it may be a read error. The chain has TRBV6-1 and TRBJ2-2, with 8 bases fitting TRBD2. Losses at the gene ends were 6 bases for V and 7 bases for J; bases not matched to a gene: 7. This CDR3 spans 14 amino acids. The germline CDR1 and CDR2 sequences are MNHNS and SASEGT. CDR3 region: CASSRGGPVGELFF. The CDR3 DNA sequence: TGTGCCAGCAGCCGCGGGGGGCCCGTCGGGGAGCTGTTTTTT.

This sequence joins TRBV27 and TRBJ2-1; tentatively, D is TRBD2 (5 bases). The CDR3 covers 17 residues. V was cut by 3 bases and J by 3 bases, with 18 bases left in between. Germline loops: CDR1 MNHEY, CDR2 SMNVEV (reference sequence). CDR3 protein: CASSLQLGTRNYNEQFF. For the CDR3, the DNA is TGTGCCAGCAGTTTGCAACTAGGAACCAGGAACTACAATGAGCAGTTCTTC.

A few counts support this clonotype. This sequence joins TRBV4-1 and TRBJ1-1; no clear D gene. The V end was cut by 3 bases, the J end by 1 base, with 9 bases between. The CDR3 sequence is 14 residues long. CDR1 is MGHRA and CDR2 is YSYEKL in the germline V gene. CDR3 nucleotide sequence: TGCGCCAGCAGCCATGGAGGGTCGAACACTGAAGCTTTCTTT. It specifies CASSHGGSNTEAFF.

The chain uses TRBV6-6 and TRBJ1-6, with 7 bases fitting TRBD1. This CDR3 region has 15 residues. V lost 7 bases to trimming and J lost 9 bases; unmatched junction nucleotides: 12. Germline loops: CDR1 MNHNY, CDR2 SVGAGI (reference sequence). The CDR3 sequence: CASKPPGQSLSPLHF. The DNA for the CDR3 is TGTGCCAGCAAACCACCGGGACAGTCCCTTTCACCCCTCCACTTT.

This clonotype appeared many times. The CDR3 nucleotides are TGTGCCAGCAGTTTCCCGCAGGAGGGAGAAAAACTGTTTTTT. Protein: CASSFPQEGEKLFF. The rearrangement links TRBV28 to TRBJ1-4; unclear D gene. The V end lost 3 bases, the J end lost 8 bases, and 13 bases lay between the germline ends. The CDR3 covers 14 residues. Germline CDR1 and CDR2: MDHEN and SYDVKM.